The 8 T cell receptor beta chains in this list originate from one sample, sequenced in a study of cytomegalovirus exposure and HLA in healthy donors. The PCR made use of 60 Vbeta and 13 Jbeta primers. The method was immunoSEQ multiplex PCR; TCRdb's version includes in-frame clones alone and lacks a portion of them. Here the sample spans approximately 100,000 clones, about 77% being singletons. Sequenced: PBMCs. Receptors originate from a woman in her late teens or twenties in good health and CMV-seropositive.

The chain recombines TRBV30 with TRBJ2-6; 11 positions agree with TRBD1. V dropped 4 bases and J dropped 4; count of bases not matched to a gene: 9. The CDR3 extends over 17 amino acids. CDR1 is GTSNPN, CDR2 SVGIG, per germline (reference sequence). CDR3 loop: CAWMDRGRFSGANVLTF. The CDR3 nucleotides read TGTGCCTGGATGGACAGGGGGCGCTTCTCCGGGGCCAACGTCCTGACTTTC.

V usage is TRBV11-2 and J usage is TRBJ2-1, with D possibly being TRBD1 (6 bases). This CDR3 has 14 residues. The germline gives CDR1 SGHAT, CDR2 FQNNGV. V was pared by 4 bases and J by 4 bases, with 11 bases between. The CDR3 nucleotides are TGTGCCAGCAGCTCCCTTGGACAGTACAATGAGCAGTTCTTC. It yields the protein CASSSLGQYNEQFF.

The chain links TRBV7-7 to TRBJ2-5, with D hard to call. Trimming pared 3 bases from V and 0 bases from J, leaving 11 bases between. Germline lookup yields CDR1 SSHAT and CDR2 FNYEAQ (reference sequence). The CDR3 is 15 amino acids. Here the CDR3 reads CASSLRSGHQETQYF. The CDR3 DNA sequence: TGTGCCAGCAGCTTGCGTTCAGGCCACCAAGAGACCCAGTACTTC.

This chain uses TRBV7-9 with TRBJ2-1; 10 nucleotides align to TRBD2. The germline V gene encodes CDR1 SEHNR and CDR2 FQNEAQ (reference sequence). Germline trimming cut 3 bases from V and 7 bases from J; bases unmatched to any gene: 15. CDR3 size: 18 residues. The CDR3 is CASSFPSGSTLFVNEQFF. DNA for the CDR3: TGTGCCAGCAGCTTTCCTAGCGGGAGTACCCTCTTTGTTAATGAGCAGTTCTTC.

The V and J genes are TRBV27 and TRBJ2-7, with a possible D match to TRBD1 (5 bases). The V gene's germline CDR1 is MNHEY and CDR2 SMNVEV (reference sequence). The CDR3 loop spans 13 amino acids. Between the trimmed V and J ends, which lost 5 bases and 4 bases, there was a span of 12 bases. Here the CDR3 DNA reads TGTGCCAGCAGTGAAGGGGCTGGGTACGAGCAGTACTTC. This sequence encodes CASSEGAGYEQYF.

V is TRBV25-1 and J is TRBJ2-1, with D perhaps TRBD1 (6 bases). The V gene's germline CDR1 is MGHDK and CDR2 SYGVNS. This CDR3 contains 15 residues. V lost 4 bases and J 4 bases, leaving 14 bases between the germline ends. The CDR3 sequence: CASSATDRYYNEQFF. DNA for the CDR3: TGTGCCAGCAGTGCGACCGACAGGTATTACAATGAGCAGTTCTTC.

This clone turned up a few times. The chain carries TRBV19 and TRBJ2-1, with TRBD2 identical over 10 bases. The ends lost 7 bases at V and 3 bases at J; junction bases unmatched: 15. Per the germline V gene, CDR1 is LNHDA and CDR2 is SQIVND (reference sequence). The CDR3 sequence is 18 residues long. CDR3: CASTLAASTSGNYNEQFF. CDR3 DNA sequence: TGTGCCAGTACGCTTGCCGCGAGCACTAGCGGGAACTACAATGAGCAGTTCTTC.

This chain uses TRBV4-3 with TRBJ2-3; D possibly corresponds to TRBD2 (5 bases). Germline lookup yields CDR1 LGHNA and CDR2 YSLEER. The CDR3 extends over 17 amino acids. With 3 bases removed from V and 0 bases from J, the gap between germline ends came to 16 bases. CDR3 residues: CASSHLGIVLSTDTQYF. The DNA of the CDR3 is TGCGCCAGCAGCCACCTCGGGATAGTCCTTAGCACAGATACGCAGTATTTT.